Sequencing of this T cell receptor (beta chain) was carried out in a study of cytomegalovirus exposure and HLA in healthy donors. Concerning this clone itself: The antigen is not known. Mismatch with germline at one junction end may stem from a read error. The sample contains more than one DNA sequence encoding this CDR3.

Regarding the study as a whole: Whilst most TCR sequences proved rare, a subset of public TCRs occurred across many donors.

The germline V gene encodes CDR1 SGHDT and CDR2 YYEEEE. The CDR3 extends over 14 amino acids. The primer mix had 60 Vbeta and 13 Jbeta primers. Only in-frame clones appear in the TCRdb table, and some are missing; sequencing was by immunoSEQ multiplex PCR. Of roughly 100,000 clones detected, 60% to 75% appear once; the ten largest clones hold more than 2.5%. Sequenced input: PBMCs. This sequence joins TRBV5-6 and TRBJ1-6, with a possible D match to TRBD1 (6 bases). This TCR was sampled from a male donor in good health and CMV-seropositive. The CDR3 loop reads CASAHRDRNSPLHF. The CDR3 bases are TGTGCCAGCGCGCACAGGGATCGTAATTCACCCCTCCACTTC.